These T cell receptor beta chains were read from a single sample in a study of blood T cell repertoires in COVID-19. Here immunoSEQ multiplex PCR was the method, and the copy in TCRdb shows in-frame clones only, minus some. The sample yields under 300,000 clones, roughly 90% seen once. The sequencing input was PBMCs or T cells enriched from blood (not recorded which). These TCRs come from a woman aged 25-40 years with acute COVID-19. The CDR3 runs from the conserved cysteine through the conserved F or W. A D gene is named only where the DNA matches it firmly. Some rows mark clone size as missing; the rest say once, few, many or name a class of expanded clone.

D gene: TRBD1; V gene: TRBV7-8; J gene: TRBJ2-2; clone size: NA; CDR3 length: 16; CDR3 DNA: TGTGCCAGCAGCGGCCGGGACAGGGAAGTTACCGGGGAGCTGTTTTTT; CDR3 protein: CASSGRDREVTGELFF
D gene: TRBD1; V gene: TRBV9; J gene: TRBJ2-3; clone size: NA; CDR3 length: 14; CDR3 DNA: TGTGCCAGCAGCGTAGGGCAGGGGGCCAGTACGCAGTATTTT; CDR3 protein: CASSVGQGASTQYF
D gene: NA; V gene: TRBV30; J gene: TRBJ1-6; clone size: NA; CDR3 length: 16; CDR3 DNA: TGTGCCTGGAGTGTACCATTGGGACAAGGAATAGTTCCCCTCCACTTT; CDR3 protein: CAWSVPLGQGIVPLHF
D gene: NA; V gene: TRBV5-1; J gene: TRBJ2-7; clone size: NA; CDR3 length: 13; CDR3 DNA: TGCGCCAGCCACAACCCACGGGGGTTCGAGCAGTACTTC; CDR3 protein: CASHNPRGFEQYF
D gene: TRBD2; V gene: TRBV3-1/TRBV3-2; J gene: TRBJ2-1; clone size: NA; CDR3 length: 18; CDR3 DNA: TGTGCCAGCAGCCCCGTTTCTACTAGCGGGTTGACTGGTAATGAGCAGTTCTTC; CDR3 protein: CASSPVSTSGLTGNEQFF
D gene: TRBD1; V gene: TRBV19; J gene: TRBJ1-5; clone size: NA; CDR3 length: 15; CDR3 DNA: TGTGCCAGTAGTATGGAGGACAGGCCCCATCAGCCCCAGCATTTT; CDR3 protein: CASSMEDRPHQPQHF
D gene: TRBD1; V gene: TRBV19; J gene: TRBJ1-5; clone size: NA; CDR3 length: 12; CDR3 DNA: TGTGCCAGTCAGGGACAGGGGCAGCCCCAGCATTTT; CDR3 protein: CASQGQGQPQHF
D gene: TRBD2; V gene: TRBV11-2; J gene: TRBJ2-5; clone size: NA; CDR3 length: 18; CDR3 DNA: TGTGCCAGCAGCTCCTACTTACTAGCGGGGGGAAGGCGGGAGACCCAGTACTTC; CDR3 protein: CASSSYLLAGGRRETQYF
D gene: NA; V gene: TRBV7-9; J gene: TRBJ1-2; clone size: NA; CDR3 length: 12; CDR3 DNA: TGTGCCAGCAGCCCAACAGATCGAGGCTACACCTTC; CDR3 protein: CASSPTDRGYTF
D gene: TRBD1; V gene: TRBV7-2; J gene: TRBJ1-2; clone size: NA; CDR3 length: 15; CDR3 DNA: TGTGCCAGCACACAGGGGAGATGGGGGGAGGAGCGCTACACCTTC; CDR3 protein: CASTQGRWGEERYTF
D gene: NA; V gene: TRBV5-4; J gene: TRBJ2-1; clone size: NA; CDR3 length: 16; CDR3 DNA: TGTGCCAGCAGCGCCGACCCGGCGGCCTCCTACAATGAGCAGTTCTTC; CDR3 protein: CASSADPAASYNEQFF
D gene: TRBD1; V gene: TRBV5-4; J gene: TRBJ1-1; clone size: NA; CDR3 length: 13; CDR3 DNA: TGTGCCAGCAGCCGGGACAGGCACTCTGAAGCTTTCTTT; CDR3 protein: CASSRDRHSEAFF
D gene: NA; V gene: TRBV7-9; J gene: TRBJ2-1; clone size: once; CDR3 length: 15; CDR3 DNA: TGTGCCAGCAGCTTAGCGGGCACCTACTACAATGAGCAGTTCTTC; CDR3 protein: CASSLAGTYYNEQFF
D gene: TRBD2; V gene: TRBV7-2; J gene: TRBJ2-1; clone size: NA; CDR3 length: 18; CDR3 DNA: TGTGCCAGCAGCTCTCGACTAGCGGGAGGGACCTCCTACAATGAGCAGTTCTTC; CDR3 protein: CASSSRLAGGTSYNEQFF
D gene: NA; V gene: TRBV5-4; J gene: TRBJ1-4; clone size: NA; CDR3 length: 16; CDR3 DNA: TGTGCCAGCAGCTTGGGCGGGAGGACTGGGAATGAAAAACTGTTTTTT; CDR3 protein: CASSLGGRTGNEKLFF
D gene: NA; V gene: TRBV6-1; J gene: TRBJ2-5; clone size: NA; CDR3 length: 12; CDR3 DNA: TGTGCCAGCAGTGACCAGCGGCAGACCCAGTACTTC; CDR3 protein: CASSDQRQTQYF
D gene: NA; V gene: TRBV4-3; J gene: TRBJ1-5; clone size: NA; CDR3 length: 16; CDR3 DNA: TGCGCCAGCAGCCAAGTGGCAGGGGTTGGGAATCAGCCCCAGCATTTT; CDR3 protein: CASSQVAGVGNQPQHF
D gene: NA; V gene: TRBV5-1; J gene: TRBJ2-2; clone size: NA; CDR3 length: 16; CDR3 DNA: TGCGCCAGCAGCTTGGCTCAGGGGTCGGTTGCCGGGGAGCTGTTTTTT; CDR3 protein: CASSLAQGSVAGELFF
D gene: NA; V gene: TRBV7-8; J gene: TRBJ1-1; clone size: NA; CDR3 length: 15; CDR3 DNA: TGTGCCAGCAGCTTGGACAGCCTTGGAAACACTGAAGCTTTCTTT; CDR3 protein: CASSLDSLGNTEAFF
D gene: NA; V gene: TRBV11-2; J gene: TRBJ1-1; clone size: NA; CDR3 length: 14; CDR3 DNA: TGTGCCAGCAGCCCACAGGGTGGGCGGACTGAAGCTTTCTTT; CDR3 protein: CASSPQGGRTEAFF
D gene: NA; V gene: TRBV7-8; J gene: TRBJ1-1; clone size: NA; CDR3 length: 14; CDR3 DNA: TGTGCCAGCAGCTTATATCCCCAGGGGACTGAAGCTTTCTTT; CDR3 protein: CASSLYPQGTEAFF
D gene: NA; V gene: TRBV28; J gene: TRBJ1-1; clone size: NA; CDR3 length: 13; CDR3 DNA: TGTGCCAGCATCCTACCCGGACAGAGTGAAGCTTTCTTT; CDR3 protein: CASILPGQSEAFF
D gene: NA; V gene: TRBV7-2; J gene: TRBJ1-5; clone size: NA; CDR3 length: 15; CDR3 DNA: TGTGCCAGCAGCTTAGCGTTGGGCCACAATCAGCCCCAGCATTTT; CDR3 protein: CASSLALGHNQPQHF
D gene: NA; V gene: TRBV27; J gene: TRBJ1-1; clone size: few; CDR3 length: 12; CDR3 DNA: TGTGCCGCATCCACCGGAGTCACTGAAGCTTTCTTT; CDR3 protein: CAASTGVTEAFF
D gene: NA; V gene: TRBV28; J gene: TRBJ1-5; clone size: NA; CDR3 length: 16; CDR3 DNA: TGTGCCAGCAGTTCAGCCACCACAGGGCCGGGCCAGCCCCAGCATTTT; CDR3 protein: CASSSATTGPGQPQHF
D gene: NA; V gene: TRBV19; J gene: TRBJ2-1; clone size: NA; CDR3 length: 15; CDR3 DNA: TGTGCCAGTAGTAAGGACAGATCGCCCCAGAGGGAGCAGTTCTTC; CDR3 protein: CASSKDRSPQREQFF
D gene: NA; V gene: TRBV3-1/TRBV3-2; J gene: TRBJ1-2; clone size: NA; CDR3 length: 18; CDR3 DNA: TGTGCCAGCAGCCCATCTTTTGGGACTATTGGAGCTAACTATGGCTACACCTTC; CDR3 protein: CASSPSFGTIGANYGYTF
D gene: NA; V gene: TRBV7-9; J gene: TRBJ1-3; clone size: NA; CDR3 length: 14; CDR3 DNA: TGTGCCAGCAGCTTGCCAGGGACTGGAAACACCATATATTTT; CDR3 protein: CASSLPGTGNTIYF
D gene: TRBD2; V gene: TRBV6-5; J gene: TRBJ2-5; clone size: NA; CDR3 length: 15; CDR3 DNA: TGTGCCAGCAGTTACTCCGGGACTAGTCTCGAGACCCAGTACTTC; CDR3 protein: CASSYSGTSLETQYF
D gene: NA; V gene: TRBV7-6; J gene: TRBJ1-1; clone size: NA; CDR3 length: 14; CDR3 DNA: TGTGCCAGCAGCTTAGGACAACGGAACACTGAAGCTTTCTTT; CDR3 protein: CASSLGQRNTEAFF
D gene: NA; V gene: TRBV9; J gene: TRBJ1-4; clone size: NA; CDR3 length: 15; CDR3 DNA: TGTGCCAGCAGCGTCTTGGACAGCCCAAATGAAAAACTGTTTTTT; CDR3 protein: CASSVLDSPNEKLFF
D gene: NA; V gene: TRBV19; J gene: TRBJ2-3; clone size: NA; CDR3 length: 17; CDR3 DNA: TGTGCCAGTAGTATAGATACGGAGGGGCTGGGCACAGATACGCAGTATTTT; CDR3 protein: CASSIDTEGLGTDTQYF
D gene: NA; V gene: TRBV11-2; J gene: TRBJ1-3; clone size: NA; CDR3 length: 15; CDR3 DNA: TGTGCCAGCAGCCTGGACAGATACTCTGGAAACACCATATATTTT; CDR3 protein: CASSLDRYSGNTIYF
D gene: NA; V gene: TRBV4-1; J gene: TRBJ1-2; clone size: NA; CDR3 length: 12; CDR3 DNA: TGCGCCAGCAGCCAAGATCCAGGCCGCTACACCTTC; CDR3 protein: CASSQDPGRYTF